These 15 T cell receptor beta chains originate from one sample sequenced in a study of shared clonotypes between healthy human individuals. TCRdb keeps only in-frame clones here, not all; method: immunoSEQ multiplex PCR. The repertoire includes 1,400,000 or so clones, just under 99% of them detected once, and approximately 0.4% sits in the top ten. Sequencing was carried out using naive CD4+ T cells sorted from blood. Subset indicated: CD45RA+ positively selected. Receptor source: a man aged 25 to 40 in good health.

The chain carries TRBV27 and TRBJ2-7; D might be TRBD1 or TRBD2, each matching 6 bases. There are 13 residues in the CDR3. Germline V gene sequence: CDR1 MNHEY, CDR2 SMNVEV (reference sequence). V lost 2 bases, J lost 5 bases, and 10 bases lay in between. The CDR3 nucleotides are TGTGCCAGCAGTTTAAGGGGGGTGCACGAGCAGTACTTC. Amino acid sequence: CASSLRGVHEQYF.

The gene calls are TRBV27 and TRBJ2-3; tentative D call: TRBD2 (6 bases). Trimming stripped 5 bases from V and 3 bases from J, with 18 bases between. The CDR3 length is 16 residues. CDR1 is MNHEY and CDR2 is SMNVEV in the germline V gene (reference sequence). CDR3 DNA: TGTGCCAGCAGTCCCCACCCCGGGACTCGGACAGATACGCAGTATTTT. Its protein is CASSPHPGTRTDTQYF.

J is TRBJ2-7 and V is TRBV4-2, with D unresolved. This CDR3 has 15 residues. CDR1 is LGHNA and CDR2 is YNFKEQ in the germline V gene. Between the trimmed V and J ends, which lost 3 bases and 6 bases, there was a span of 18 bases. In nucleotides, the CDR3 is TGTGCCAGCAGCCAGGCCCCCCCGGGTCAGCTCGAGCAGTACTTC. It codes for CASSQAPPGQLEQYF.

The V gene is TRBV29-1, the J gene TRBJ1-5; TRBD1 matches 7 bases. This CDR3 has 13 amino acids. V shed 5 bases, J shed 1 base, and the junction held 2 bases outside the gene matches. The germline V gene encodes CDR1 SQVTM and CDR2 ANQGSEA. CDR3 residues: CSVRGQSNQPQHF. The CDR3, as DNA: TGCAGCGTTAGGGGACAGAGCAATCAGCCCCAGCATTTT.

V gene TRBV29-1 combines with J gene TRBJ1-1; tentatively, D is TRBD1 (6 bases). This CDR3 comprises 13 residues. Trimming shortened V by 4 bases and J by 0 bases, and 9 bases separated the two germline ends. Germline loops: CDR1 SQVTM, CDR2 ANQGSEA. The CDR3 spells CSVARDMNTEAFF. In DNA, the CDR3 is TGCAGCGTTGCCCGGGACATGAACACTGAAGCTTTCTTT.

V usage is TRBV6-5 and J usage is TRBJ1-5, with D maybe TRBD1 (6 bases). Per germline, CDR1 MNHEY and CDR2 SVGAGI. Trimming removed 5 bases at V and 7 bases at J, with 12 bases between. The length of the CDR3 is 13 residues. The CDR3 is CASSGGGNQPQHF. Here the CDR3 DNA reads TGTGCCAGCAGTGGAGGGGGGAACCAGCCCCAGCATTTT.

The gene calls are TRBV29-1 and TRBJ2-7, with TRBD1 matching 8 bases. Germline CDR1 reads SQVTM; CDR2 reads ANQGSEA. Unmatched junction bases numbered 8, after V lost 4 bases and J lost 3 bases. The length of the CDR3 is 14 residues. The CDR3 DNA reads as TGCAGCGTTGTCCGGACAGGGCCGCACTACGAGCAGTACTTC. Protein product: CSVVRTGPHYEQYF.

This clone has only one observation. This chain joins TRBV18 and TRBJ2-5; D gene unclear. V lost 2 bases, J lost 1 base, and 11 bases lay in between. The CDR3 length is 15 residues. Germline V gene sequence: CDR1 KGHSH, CDR2 LQKENI. In DNA form, the CDR3 reads TGTGCCAGCTCACCAGGTGGCAGTATCCAAGAGACCCAGTACTTC. Translating gives CASSPGGSIQETQYF.

V gene TRBV6-1 combines with J gene TRBJ2-7; TRBD2 aligns across 10 bases. Losses at the gene ends were 0 bases for V and 6 bases for J; bases not matched to a gene: 20. Germline V gene lookup returns CDR1 MNHNS and CDR2 SASEGT. This CDR3 has 20 amino acids. The CDR3 nucleotides read TGTGCCAGCAGTGAAGCGTTCCTAGCGGGAGTTATTAAATACTCTAGCGAGCAGTACTTC. Translated: CASSEAFLAGVIKYSSEQYF.

The chain is built from TRBV28 and TRBJ2-1, with 12 bases lining up with TRBD2. Trimming took 3 bases from V and 1 from J; bases not matched to a gene: 10. Germline V lookup: CDR1 MDHEN, CDR2 SYDVKM. CDR3 size: 19 residues. CDR3 region: CASSFVSSGRVRSYNEQFF. In nucleotides, the CDR3 is TGTGCCAGCAGTTTTGTATCTAGCGGGAGGGTCAGATCCTACAATGAGCAGTTCTTC.

V and J are TRBV5-4 and TRBJ1-3, with 7 bases that match TRBD1. Germline values: CDR1 SGHNT, CDR2 YYREEE (reference sequence). The CDR3 totals 14 residues. Germline trimming cut 3 bases from V and 4 bases from J; bases unmatched to any gene: 4. CDR3 amino acids: CASSSPGQGNTIYF. The CDR3 DNA sequence: TGTGCCAGCAGCTCACCGGGACAGGGAAACACCATATATTTT.

The CDR3 coding sequence is TGTGCCTGTGGGTGGCAGCTCGGGCGCGCAGATACGCAGTATTTT. Its translation: CACGWQLGRADTQYF. The rearrangement uses TRBV30 and TRBJ2-3; no clear D. Germline V gives CDR1 GTSNPN, CDR2 SVGIG (reference sequence). Trimming left V 6 bases short and J 4 bases short, with 20 bases between. CDR3 size: 15 residues.

The gene calls are TRBV10-3 and TRBJ2-1; TRBD1 matches at 9 bases. CDR3 size: 12 residues. Germline CDR1 is ENHRY and CDR2 is SYGVKD. J gave up 15 bases and V 2 bases, and 5 bases lay outside the gene matches. DNA for the CDR3: TGTGCCATCAGTGAGACCGGACAGGGGAGGTTCTTC. Amino acids: CAISETGQGRFF.

This rearrangement joins TRBV9 to TRBJ2-1; 8 nucleotides align to TRBD1. The CDR3 runs 15 residues. V shed 4 bases, J shed 1 base, and the junction held 4 bases outside the gene matches. Germline lookup yields CDR1 SGDLS and CDR2 YYNGEE. Written as DNA, the CDR3 is TGTGCCAGCAGCCGGACAGGGTTTTCCTACAATGAGCAGTTCTTC. This translates into CASSRTGFSYNEQFF.

The rearrangement links TRBV5-1 to TRBJ2-1; possibly TRBD1 for D (6 bases). From germline, CDR1 is SGHRS and CDR2 YFSETQ. With 4 bases removed from V and 4 bases from J, the gap between germline ends came to 12 bases. CDR3 size: 14 residues. DNA of the CDR3: TGCGCCAGCAGCCCCCGGGACAAATACAATGAGCAGTTCTTC. This encodes CASSPRDKYNEQFF.